The 20 T cell receptor beta chains below all came from one sample that was sequenced in a study of regulatory T cells in long-lasting Graves disease. Stated time point: persistent/refractory GD, antithyroid drugs over 5 years with positive TRAb. From PBMCs, RNA was extracted and then used to make the TCR library. Through Arm-PCR of CDR3 regions and iRepertoire HTBI primers, TCR beta libraries were built. TCRdb re-called the multiplex PCR reads with MiXCR, one entry per CDR3 protein. This repertoire shows about 660,000 distinct CDR3 sequences, 30% found once; its top ten account for about two fifths. Sample: peripheral blood mononuclear cells (PBMCs), taken when the disease was refractory, from a patient treated with antithyroid drugs. These TCRs come from a female donor with Graves disease.

This clonotype was seen only a few times. The chain joins TRBV3-1 to TRBJ1-4; tentatively, D is TRBD1 (6 bases). The germline gives CDR1 LGHDT, CDR2 YNNKEL (reference sequence). V gave up 2 bases and J gave up 5 bases, with 15 bases separating them. The CDR3 is made up of 16 amino acids. The CDR3 region is CASSQTDQGYNEKLFF. The CDR3, as DNA: TGTGCCAGCAGCCAAACGGACCAGGGGTACAATGAAAAACTGTTTTTT.

Only a few counts were recorded for this clonotype. The chain carries TRBV2 and TRBJ1-1; no firm D call. In germline, CDR1 is SNHLY, CDR2 FYNNEI. This CDR3 is 14 amino acids long. Trimming shortened V by 3 bases and J by 4 bases, and 12 bases separated the two germline ends. The CDR3 sequence: CASSDPGEGTEAFF. CDR3 coding DNA: TGTGCCAGCAGTGACCCCGGGGAGGGCACTGAAGCTTTCTTT.

The chain is built from TRBV14 and TRBJ2-7; 11 bases fit TRBD1. V shed 6 bases, J shed 5 bases, and the junction held 9 bases outside the gene matches. CDR1 and CDR2 (germline): SGHDN, FVKESK. There are 15 residues in the CDR3. DNA for the CDR3: TGTGCCAGCAGTCCCGGACAGGGGGCGATGAACGAGCAGTACTTC. Translating it yields CASSPGQGAMNEQYF.

The chain is built from TRBV28 and TRBJ1-5, with TRBD1 as a possible D gene (5 bases). Trimming cost V 5 bases and J 1 base, with 18 bases left between them. The CDR3 loop spans 17 amino acids. Germline CDR1 and CDR2: MDHEN and SYDVKM. CDR3 bases: TGTGCCAGCAGTGCCCACATCGGGGGGAGAAGCAATCAGCCCCAGCATTTT. This translates into CASSAHIGGRSNQPQHF.

This clonotype was counted between two and nine times. The chain joins TRBV11-2 to TRBJ1-2; 8 positions agree with TRBD1. The CDR3 loop spans 19 amino acids. Per germline, CDR1 SGHAT and CDR2 FQNNGV. J was trimmed by 0 bases and V by 6 bases; bases with no gene match: 18. The CDR3 region is CASRRDGRGLLSANYGYTF. CDR3 nucleotides: TGTGCCAGCAGACGCGACGGCAGGGGGCTTTTGTCCGCTAACTATGGCTACACCTTC.

CDR3 sequence: CASSWRTSFGGELFF. CDR3 coding DNA: TGTGCCAGCAGTTGGAGGACTAGCTTCGGCGGGGAGCTGTTTTTT. This rearrangement joins TRBV12-3 or TRBV12-4 to TRBJ2-2; 8 nucleotides line up with TRBD2. V lost 4 bases and J lost 7; bases outside the gene matches: 8. CDR3 length: 15 amino acids.

This clonotype occurred a few times. This chain uses TRBV27 with TRBJ1-1, with 7 bases matching TRBD1. The CDR3 runs 14 residues. The V and J ends lost 4 bases and 4 bases, in that order; junction bases with no gene match: 6. The germline CDR1 and CDR2 sequences are MNHEY and SMNVEV (reference sequence). The CDR3 is CASSYGTDSTEAFF. The CDR3 DNA reads as TGTGCCAGCAGTTACGGGACAGATAGCACTGAAGCTTTCTTT.

The J gene is TRBJ1-1, the V gene TRBV27; TRBD1 might be the D (5 bases). The CDR3 has 13 residues. V was shortened by 3 bases and J by 5 bases, with 10 bases between the two germline ends. The germline V gene encodes CDR1 MNHEY and CDR2 SMNVEV (reference sequence). In DNA form, the CDR3 reads TGTGCCAGCAGTTTCGGGGGGTTAACTGAAGCTTTCTTT. Its translation: CASSFGGLTEAFF.

As to this clonotype: This sequence may be a read error, since a much larger clone differs from it by one base. This CDR3 is CASTLLDGCTF. The CDR3 coding sequence is TGTGCCAGCACCTTGCTTGATGGCTGCACCTTC. The genes are TRBV12-3 or TRBV12-4 and TRBJ1-2; no clear D. The CDR3 spans 11 residues.

This clonotype was counted once. The gene calls are TRBV5-4 and TRBJ1-1, with TRBD1 as a possible D gene (6 bases). Per the germline V gene, CDR1 is SGHNT and CDR2 is YYREEE (reference sequence). V was cut by 0 bases and J by 4 bases, with 13 bases left in between. The CDR3 has 15 amino acids. CDR3: CASSLVGGKSTEAFF. In nucleotides, the CDR3 is TGTGCCAGCAGCTTGGTAGGGGGAAAAAGCACTGAAGCTTTCTTT.

This clonotype was seen only a few times. An end of the junction differs from the germline gene, which may be a read error. The chain has TRBV12-5 and TRBJ1-6; 9 bases agree with TRBD1. Germline values: CDR1 LGHNT, CDR2 FRNRAP. This CDR3 has 13 amino acids. In DNA form, the CDR3 reads TGTGCTAGTGGTTTGGTAAGGGACAGGGATGGAGACTTT. It is translated as CASGLVRDRDGDF.

This clonotype was found many times. The CDR3 protein is CASSLKYEQYF. The CDR3 region has the DNA TGTGCCAGCAGCCTAAAATACGAGCAGTACTTC. This chain links TRBV12-3 or TRBV12-4 with TRBJ2-7; D gene uncertain. The V end was cut by 6 bases, the J end by 4 bases, with 7 bases between. The CDR3 loop spans 11 amino acids.

The chain combines TRBV15 with TRBJ1-4; TRBD1 aligns across 10 bases. V trimming: 0 bases; J trimming: 4 bases; junction bases outside the gene matches: 8. Germline V gene lookup returns CDR1 LNHNV and CDR2 YYDKDF (reference sequence). This CDR3 has 18 residues. The CDR3 region has the DNA TGTGCCACCAGCAGAGATCGGGGGACAGGGGTGATTAATGAAAAACTGTTTTTT. It yields the protein CATSRDRGTGVINEKLFF. The full variable domain, completed using reference TRBV15 and TRBJ1-4, is DAMVIQNPRYQVTQFGKPVTLSCSQTLNHNVMYWYQQKSSQAPKLLFHYYDKDFNNEADTPDNFQSRRPNTSFCFLDIRSPGLGDTAMYLCATSRDRGTGVINEKLFFGSGTQLSVL.

This sequence joins TRBV9 and TRBJ2-5; tentatively, D is TRBD1 (6 bases). This CDR3 contains 16 residues. The V gene's germline CDR1 is SGDLS and CDR2 YYNGEE. Trimming took 4 bases from V and 1 from J, leaving 17 bases between them. The CDR3 DNA is TGTGCCAGCAGCTTCCCCGGGACATTCGGCCAAGAGACCCAGTACTTC. Translated: CASSFPGTFGQETQYF.

This clonotype was observed many times. The CDR3 region is CASSYVASGNSDEQFF. CDR3 DNA: TGTGCCAGCAGTTACGTTGCTAGCGGGAATTCGGATGAGCAGTTCTTC. The gene calls are TRBV28 and TRBJ2-1; 9 bases line up with TRBD2. Germline values: CDR1 MDHEN, CDR2 SYDVKM. The CDR3 sequence is 16 residues long. V gave up 4 bases and J gave up 8 bases; unmatched junction bases: 12. Supplemented by reference TRBV28 and TRBJ2-1, the full variable domain reads DVKVTQSSRYLVKRTGEKVFLECVQDMDHENMFWYRQDPGLGLRLIYFSYDVKMKEKGDIPEGYSVSREKKERFSLILESASTNQTSMYLCASSYVASGNSDEQFFGPGTRLTVL.

The rearrangement links TRBV7-9 to TRBJ1-1; D is unresolved. The CDR3 is 14 residues long. Germline-derived CDR1 and CDR2 are SEHNR and FQNEAQ (reference sequence). V was shortened by 3 bases and J by 7 bases, with 15 bases between the two germline ends. The CDR3 protein is CASSFLQVGLEAFF. Written as DNA, the CDR3 is TGTGCCAGCAGCTTCCTCCAGGTAGGCCTTGAAGCTTTCTTT.

J is TRBJ1-1 and V is TRBV28; weak D call: TRBD1 (5 bases). The V gene lost 6 bases and the J gene lost 5 bases, with 16 bases spanning the gap. Germline CDR1 is MDHEN and CDR2 is SYDVKM. The CDR3 totals 14 residues. The CDR3 sequence is CASSLGLSQTEAFF. CDR3 sequence (DNA): TGTGCCAGCAGCTTGGGACTCTCCCAGACTGAAGCTTTCTTT.

The V call is TRBV6-2 or TRBV6-3, the J call TRBJ2-2, with D maybe TRBD2 (6 bases). V lost 7 bases and J 8 bases, leaving 8 bases between the germline ends. Germline V gene data show CDR1 as MNHEY and CDR2 as SVGEGT. The CDR3 contains 11 residues. As DNA, the CDR3 is TGTGCCAGCAAGGCGGGGGGGGAGCTGTTTTTT. It translates to CASKAGGELFF.

The chain has TRBV6-1 and TRBJ2-3; no clear D. The V gene lost 1 base and the J gene lost 6 bases, with 5 bases spanning the gap. The CDR3 spans 12 residues. Germline loops: CDR1 MNHNS, CDR2 SASEGT. This CDR3 reads CASSEVGDTQYF. The DNA for the CDR3 is TGTGCCAGCAGTGAAGTGGGGGATACGCAGTATTTT.

This clonotype has only a few counts. This chain uses TRBV12-3 or TRBV12-4 with TRBJ1-2; TRBD1 matches 8 bases. CDR3 length equals 16 residues. Trimming at V came to 5 bases and at J to 8 bases, leaving 16 bases not matched to a gene. The CDR3 coding sequence is TGTGCCAGCAGTATCGAAACCGGGACAGGCTCGGGAGGCTACACCTTC. As protein: CASSIETGTGSGGYTF.